The table lists the clone carrying this T cell receptor beta chain with many counts. Its antigen remains unknown. The data stem from a study of T cells after yellow fever vaccination. Whole-study findings and limits: Secondary responses were weaker yet peaked faster, day 5 versus 15. Reappearing after the booster were most of the clones from primary vaccination (about 96% CD4, 88% CD8). CD4 and CD8 compartments shared a small share of clonotypes.

Per germline, CDR1 SGHVS and CDR2 FNYEAQ. V was cut by 5 bases and J by 9 bases, with 24 bases left in between. The CDR3 extends over 16 amino acids. TCRdb re-analysed the 5' RACE reads in MiXCR, keeping a single row per CDR3 protein. The data contain approximately 300,000 distinct CDR3 sequences, about 10% of them singletons. This TCR derives from a man between 18 and 29 years old who received the YFV17D yellow fever vaccine. This chain uses TRBV7-6 with TRBJ2-3; tentative D call: TRBD2 (7 bases). Sequenced material: CD4+ T cells sorted from PBMCs, taken 45 days after the yellow fever booster vaccination. CDR3: CASSLGQGGVGGTQYF. The CDR3 region has the DNA TGTGCCAGCAGCCTAGGCCAAGGGGGGGTAGGAGGGACGCAGTATTTT.